This TCR beta chain was captured by sequencing in a study of response to subunit inactivated influenza vaccine. From germline, CDR1 is MDHEN and CDR2 SYDVKM. J gave up 3 bases and V 8 bases, and 13 bases lay outside the gene matches. This CDR3 region has 16 residues. TCRdb fed the RT-PCR reads into MiXCR, producing one record per CDR3 protein. The sample has under 500,000 distinct CDR3 sequences, over 9.5% seen once. In its sample, this clonotype was seen a few times. The antigen is undetermined. General study findings and limits: There was a suggestion from the authors that each seasonal influenza vaccination recruits few new T cells.

The source of this sequence is a man over 45 who received an inactivated influenza vaccine. The V gene is TRBV28, the J gene TRBJ2-1, with 7 bases lining up with TRBD1. Here the sequenced sample was PBMCs from blood, taken 45 days after vaccination. The CDR3 reads CASSKGGSFYYNEQFF. As DNA, the CDR3 is TGTGCCAGCTCGAAAGGGGGCAGCTTCTACTACAATGAGCAGTTCTTC.